The 29 T cell receptor beta chains below come from one sample, sequenced in a study of blood T cell repertoires in COVID-19. Generated by immunoSEQ multiplex PCR, the TCRdb table keeps only in-frame clones and is missing some. The repertoire includes tens of thousands of clones, approximately 85% of them detected once, and approximately 28% sits in the top ten. Specimen: peripheral blood. These receptors were taken from a man aged 50 to 60 with acute or convalescent COVID-19.

The rearrangement uses TRBV12-3 or TRBV12-4 and TRBJ1-6, with D hard to call. The CDR3 is 12 amino acids. Trimming left V 5 bases short and J 5 bases short, with 4 bases between. The CDR3 loop is CASSPNNSPLHF. The CDR3 coding sequence is TGTGCCAGCAGTCCTAATAATTCACCCCTCCACTTT.

The genes are TRBV11-2 and TRBJ1-2; a possible D gene is TRBD1 (5 bases). Germline lookup yields CDR1 SGHAT and CDR2 FQNNGV. V lost 0 bases to trimming and J lost 8 bases, with 7 bases between them. This CDR3 has 12 amino acids. The CDR3 sequence: CASSLEGVGYTF. The DNA of the CDR3 is TGTGCCAGCAGCTTAGAAGGGGTCGGCTACACCTTC.

This rearrangement joins TRBV11-1 to TRBJ1-1; D possibly corresponds to TRBD1 (5 bases). Germline CDR1 and CDR2: SGHAT and FQDESV (reference sequence). With 7 bases removed from V and 7 bases from J, the gap between germline ends came to 19 bases. This CDR3 spans 14 amino acids. The CDR3, as DNA: TGTGCCAGCACCCCCCAAAGGGGTAGTGGTGAAGCTTTCTTT. It yields the protein CASTPQRGSGEAFF. Full variable domain (missing parts from reference TRBV11-1 and TRBJ1-1): EAEVAQSPRYKITEKSQAVAFWCDPISGHATLYWYRQILGQGPELLVQFQDESVVDDSQLPKDRFSAERLKGVDSTLKIQPAELGDSAMYLCASTPQRGSGEAFFGQGTRLTVV.

The rearrangement uses TRBV5-1 and TRBJ2-7; TRBD1 is a possible D gene (6 bases). There are 15 residues in the CDR3. Deletions cut 0 bases from V and 2 bases from J, with 12 bases between. Germline V gives CDR1 SGHRS, CDR2 YFSETQ. CDR3 sequence reads: CASSLAGRGAYEQYF. CDR3 DNA sequence: TGCGCCAGCAGCTTGGCTGGCAGGGGAGCCTACGAGCAGTACTTC.

The chain links TRBV19 to TRBJ2-5; 7 bases align to TRBD1. The CDR3 is made up of 14 amino acids. The germline V gene encodes CDR1 LNHDA and CDR2 SQIVND (reference sequence). Losses at the gene ends were 4 bases for V and 7 bases for J; bases not matched to a gene: 9. The CDR3 reads CASSKGDSKGTQYF. The CDR3 bases are TGTGCCAGTAGTAAGGGGGACAGCAAAGGGACCCAGTACTTC. Using reference TRBV19 and TRBJ2-5 for the parts outside the CDR3, the full variable domain is DGGITQSPKYLFRKEGQNVTLSCEQNLNHDAMYWYRQDPGQGLRLIYYSQIVNDFQKGDIAEGYSVSREKKESFPLTVTSAQKNPTAFYLCASSKGDSKGTQYFGPGTRLLVL.

The V and J genes are TRBV6-6 and TRBJ1-2, with 10 bases lining up with TRBD1. The V segment lost 2 bases and the J segment 6 bases; nucleotides outside the gene matches: 3. The CDR3 totals 14 residues. Germline CDR1 and CDR2: MNHNY and SVGAGI (reference sequence). In nucleotides, the CDR3 is TGTGCCAGCAGTTACAGGGGACAGGGGAATGGCTACACCTTC. Translation gives CASSYRGQGNGYTF.

The chain uses TRBV18 and TRBJ2-1; TRBD2 might be the D (6 bases). Trimming removed 2 bases from V and 6 bases from J, with 17 bases in between. Germline CDR1 is KGHSH and CDR2 is LQKENI. The CDR3 spans 16 residues. CDR3 DNA: TGTGCCAGCTCACCAGGCCGGGACTCCTACCTCAATGAGCAGTTCTTC. Encoded protein: CASSPGRDSYLNEQFF.

This chain uses TRBV2 with TRBJ1-2; 10 bases agree with TRBD1. Per the germline V gene, CDR1 is SNHLY and CDR2 is FYNNEI. The ends lost 6 bases at V and 8 bases at J; junction bases unmatched: 6. The CDR3 length is 13 residues. CDR3 region: CASSRQGAGGYTF. The CDR3 DNA reads TGTGCCAGCAGCCGACAGGGGGCAGGGGGCTACACCTTC.

The J gene is TRBJ1-2, the V gene TRBV11-2, with D possibly TRBD1 on 5 matching bases. The CDR3 spans 13 residues. The germline V gene encodes CDR1 SGHAT and CDR2 FQNNGV. The V gene lost 1 base and the J gene lost 3 bases, with 6 bases spanning the gap. The CDR3 nucleotides read TGTGCCAGCAGCTTAGGGACACACTATGGCTACACCTTC. Protein sequence: CASSLGTHYGYTF. The variable domain in full, with the rest retrieved from reference TRBV11-2 and TRBJ1-2, is EAGVAQSPRYKIIEKRQSVAFWCNPISGHATLYWYQQILGQGPKLLIQFQNNGVVDDSQLPKDRFSAERLKGVDSTLKIQPAKLEDSAVYLCASSLGTHYGYTFGSGTRLTVV.

The V and J genes are TRBV4-2 and TRBJ2-1, with 10 bases identical to TRBD2. This CDR3 is 15 amino acids long. With 8 bases clipped from V and 9 bases from J, the junction kept 13 bases outside the gene matches. Germline-derived CDR1 and CDR2 are LGHNA and YNFKEQ. CDR3 protein: CASLPSGGAIGEQFF. The CDR3 DNA sequence: TGTGCCAGCTTACCAAGCGGGGGGGCCATCGGTGAGCAGTTCTTC.

The rearrangement uses TRBV18 and TRBJ1-1; perhaps TRBD1 as D (5 bases). V was clipped by 3 bases and J by 1 base, with 9 bases between them. Per the germline V gene, CDR1 is KGHSH and CDR2 is LQKENI. The CDR3 totals 14 residues. Here the CDR3 DNA reads TGTGCCAGCTCACCGGGGGGACCGAACACTGAAGCTTTCTTT. Amino acid sequence: CASSPGGPNTEAFF. The entire variable domain, with the rest obtained from reference TRBV18 and TRBJ1-1, is as follows: NAGVMQNPRHLVRRRGQEARLRCSPMKGHSHVYWYRQLPEEGLKFMVYLQKENIIDESGMPKERFSAEFPKEGPSILRIQQVVRGDSAAYFCASSPGGPNTEAFFGQGTRLTVV.

A remark on this clone: A clone one base away is much larger, so this may be a read error. The rearrangement joins TRBV5-1 to TRBJ1-1; D possibly corresponds to TRBD1 (5 bases). With 0 bases removed from V and 3 bases from J, the gap between germline ends came to 9 bases. This CDR3 contains 14 residues. Germline CDR1 and CDR2: SGHRS and YFSETQ. This CDR3 is CASSLAGGDTEAFF. The CDR3 DNA reads as TGCGCCAGCAGCTTGGCCGGGGGGGACACTGAAGCTTTCTTT. Based on the CDR3 plus reference TRBV5-1 and TRBJ1-1, the full variable domain is KAGVTQTPRYLIKTRGQQVTLSCSPISGHRSVSWYQQTPGQGLQFLFEYFSETQRNKGNFPGRFSGRQFSNSRSEMNVSTLELGDSALYLCASSLAGGDTEAFFGQGTRLTVV.

V gene TRBV5-6 combines with J gene TRBJ2-7, with a weak D call TRBD2 (5 bases). Germline CDR1 SGHDT, CDR2 YYEEEE. Trimming pared 1 base from V and 4 bases from J, leaving 15 bases between. The CDR3 runs 15 residues. Here the CDR3 DNA reads TGTGCCAGCAGCTTGAATCTACAGACTAAGTACGAGCAGTACTTC. Its protein product is CASSLNLQTKYEQYF. Looking up the rest from reference TRBV5-6 and TRBJ2-7 gives the full variable domain: DAGVTQSPTHLIKTRGQQVTLRCSPKSGHDTVSWYQQALGQGPQFIFQYYEEEERQRGNFPDRFSGHQFPNYSSELNVNALLLGDSALYLCASSLNLQTKYEQYFGPGTRLTVT.

The chain carries TRBV5-1 and TRBJ2-2; a possible D gene is TRBD2 (6 bases). V was pared by 3 bases and J by 0 bases, with 6 bases between. Per germline, CDR1 SGHRS and CDR2 YFSETQ. The CDR3 runs 14 residues. The CDR3 sequence: CASSWTTNTGELFF. CDR3 nucleotide sequence: TGCGCCAGCAGCTGGACTACGAACACCGGGGAGCTGTTTTTT.

This sequence joins TRBV13 and TRBJ2-5, with D perhaps TRBD2 (6 bases). Per germline, CDR1 PRHDT and CDR2 FYEKMQ (reference sequence). The CDR3 runs 12 residues. V lost 0 bases and J 10 bases, leaving 9 bases between the germline ends. Written as DNA, the CDR3 is TGTGCCAGCAGCTTAGGAGGGGAGGTCCAGTACTTC. The encoded protein is CASSLGGEVQYF.

The gene calls are TRBV19 and TRBJ2-7; 9 positions match TRBD1. After removal of 7 bases from V and 3 bases from J, the junction contained 7 bases not matched to a gene. CDR3 size: 14 residues. CDR1 LNHDA and CDR2 SQIVND come from the germline V gene (reference sequence). The CDR3 is CASTPGQGLYEQYF. Here the CDR3 DNA reads TGTGCCAGTACCCCGGGACAGGGCCTCTACGAGCAGTACTTC.

This sequence joins TRBV10-3 and TRBJ1-6, with 7 bases lining up with TRBD1. The CDR3 is 14 amino acids. The junction had 7 bases not matched to a gene; V was cut back by 8 bases and J by 6 bases. Germline values: CDR1 ENHRY, CDR2 SYGVKD. CDR3 nucleotide sequence: TGTGCCATCCGGGACAGCGGAATTAATTCACCCCTCCACTTT. Its translation: CAIRDSGINSPLHF.

The chain carries TRBV10-3 and TRBJ2-3; the match to TRBD2 covers 16 bases. Losses at the gene ends were 4 bases for V and 1 base for J; bases not matched to a gene: 11. Germline V gene lookup returns CDR1 ENHRY and CDR2 SYGVKD. The CDR3 runs to 20 residues. The CDR3, as DNA: TGTGCCATCAGTGCGGGGACTAGCGGGGGGGCCGTCGGAGGCACAGATACGCAGTATTTT. Protein: CAISAGTSGGAVGGTDTQYF.

This rearrangement joins TRBV5-6 to TRBJ2-3, with 12 bases aligning to TRBD1. V dropped 1 base and J dropped 2; count of bases not matched to a gene: 11. CDR1 SGHDT and CDR2 YYEEEE come from the germline V gene. The CDR3 runs 19 residues. The CDR3 region is CASSLTRDRGHFTTDTQYF. The CDR3 DNA reads as TGTGCCAGCAGCTTGACCCGGGACAGGGGGCACTTTACCACAGATACGCAGTATTTT.

The V and J genes are TRBV4-1 and TRBJ2-3, with 10 bases lining up with TRBD1. From germline, CDR1 is MGHRA and CDR2 YSYEKL. CDR3 length: 18 residues. V was pared by 7 bases and J by 4 bases, with 17 bases of the junction left unmatched. DNA for the CDR3: TGCGCCAGCATGTTTTCTTTGGTGGGGACAGGGGACGCAGATACGCAGTATTTT. It codes for CASMFSLVGTGDADTQYF.

This sequence joins TRBV4-1 and TRBJ2-5; 9 nucleotides align to TRBD2. Looked up from germline, CDR1 is MGHRA and CDR2 is YSYEKL. V lost 4 bases to trimming and J lost 5 bases; unmatched junction nucleotides: 11. CDR3 size: 16 residues. In DNA form, the CDR3 reads TGCGCCAGCAGCCGTACCACCCAGCGGGGGGATGAGACCCAGTACTTC. Translated: CASSRTTQRGDETQYF.

V is TRBV10-3 and J is TRBJ2-1; a possible D gene is TRBD2 (6 bases). Germline CDR1 ENHRY, CDR2 SYGVKD. V gave up 10 bases and J gave up 4 bases, with 11 bases separating them. The CDR3 length is 12 residues. The CDR3 spells CASGGTYNEQFF. The CDR3, as DNA: TGTGCCAGCGGAGGGACGTACAATGAGCAGTTCTTC.

The chain is built from TRBV10-3 and TRBJ2-1; 10 bases map to TRBD2. The V gene's germline CDR1 is ENHRY and CDR2 SYGVKD. The CDR3 loop spans 15 amino acids. V gave up 4 bases and J gave up 7 bases; unmatched junction bases: 7. The CDR3 sequence: CAISGAGGIRNEQFF. Written as DNA, the CDR3 is TGTGCCATCAGTGGAGCGGGGGGGATAAGGAATGAGCAGTTCTTC.

The V call is TRBV5-1, the J call TRBJ2-2; 11 nucleotides align to TRBD1. Germline trimming cut 4 bases from V and 2 bases from J; bases unmatched to any gene: 10. The CDR3 length is 18 residues. CDR1 is SGHRS and CDR2 is YFSETQ in the germline V gene. CDR3 bases: TGCGCCAGCAGCACGCGGACAGGGGGCTTGGTCAACACCGGGGAGCTGTTTTTT. The encoded protein is CASSTRTGGLVNTGELFF.

In DNA, the CDR3 is TGTGCCAGCAGCGTAGGTCAAGATACGCAGTATTTT. Translating it yields CASSVGQDTQYF. The rearrangement links TRBV9 to TRBJ2-3; D not certain. The ends were cut back, 0 bases at V and 5 bases at J, with 4 bases in the middle. Per the germline V gene, CDR1 is SGDLS and CDR2 is YYNGEE. This CDR3 spans 12 amino acids. The full variable domain, completed using reference TRBV9 and TRBJ2-3, is DSGVTQTPKHLITATGQRVTLRCSPRSGDLSVYWYQQSLDQGLQFLIQYYNGEERAKGNILERFSAQQFPDLHSELNLSSLELGDSALYFCASSVGQDTQYFGPGTRLTVL.

The chain joins TRBV6-2 or TRBV6-3 to TRBJ2-5, with 14 bases fitting TRBD2. Germline V gene data show CDR1 as MNHEY and CDR2 as SVGEGT. This CDR3 has 21 amino acids. The V gene end was trimmed by 2 bases and the J gene end by 0 bases; junction bases not matched to a gene: 14. The CDR3, as DNA: TGTGCCAGCAGTTACGACCCCAGGACTAGCGGGGGGACCAGGTACCAAGAGACCCAGTACTTC. Its protein is CASSYDPRTSGGTRYQETQYF.

The V gene is TRBV6-6, the J gene TRBJ2-3, with a weak D call TRBD1 (8 bases). Germline V lookup: CDR1 MNHNY, CDR2 SVGAGI (reference sequence). The CDR3 length is 13 residues. V lost 7 bases, J lost 5 bases, and 13 bases lay in between. CDR3 sequence (DNA): TGTGCCAGCAAGACAGGGGAGGGAGATACGCAGTATTTT. Its protein product is CASKTGEGDTQYF.

The CDR3 sequence: CASSQEGRGETQYF. The CDR3 nucleotides read TGTGCCAGCAGCCAAGAAGGGCGGGGAGAGACCCAGTACTTC. This rearrangement joins TRBV3-1 (or the pseudogene TRBV3-2) to TRBJ2-5; tentatively, D is TRBD2 (6 bases). This CDR3 spans 14 amino acids. V shed 0 bases and J shed 4 bases, with 9 bases lying between them. Germline V gene data show CDR1 as LGHDT and CDR2 as YNNKEL (reference sequence).

This clone was detected once. The chain recombines TRBV6-5 with TRBJ1-3, with a tentative D call TRBD1 (6 bases). Germline CDR1 is MNHEY and CDR2 is SVGAGI. There are 13 residues in the CDR3. The chain's CDR3 is CANGAGVGNTIYF. CDR3 nucleotides: TGTGCGAACGGGGCAGGGGTTGGAAACACCATATATTTT.